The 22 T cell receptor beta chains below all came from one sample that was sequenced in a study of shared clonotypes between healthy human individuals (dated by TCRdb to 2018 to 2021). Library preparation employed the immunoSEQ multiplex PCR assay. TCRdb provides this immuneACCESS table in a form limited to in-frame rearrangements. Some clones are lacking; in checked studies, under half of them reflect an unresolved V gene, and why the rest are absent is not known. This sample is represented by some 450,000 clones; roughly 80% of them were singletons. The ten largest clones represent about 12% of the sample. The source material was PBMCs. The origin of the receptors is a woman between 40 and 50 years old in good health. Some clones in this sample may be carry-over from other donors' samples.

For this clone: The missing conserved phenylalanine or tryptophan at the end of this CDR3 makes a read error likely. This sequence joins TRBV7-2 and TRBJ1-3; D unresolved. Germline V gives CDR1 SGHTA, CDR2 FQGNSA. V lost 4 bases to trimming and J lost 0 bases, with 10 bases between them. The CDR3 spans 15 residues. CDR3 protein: CASSSQGNSGNTIYS. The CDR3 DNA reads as TGTGCCAGCAGCTCGCAAGGAAACTCTGGAAACACCATATATTCT.

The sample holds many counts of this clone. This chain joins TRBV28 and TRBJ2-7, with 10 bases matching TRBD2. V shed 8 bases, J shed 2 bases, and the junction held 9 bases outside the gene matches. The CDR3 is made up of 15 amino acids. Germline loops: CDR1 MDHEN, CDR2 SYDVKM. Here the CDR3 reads CASRRQAGGTYEQYF. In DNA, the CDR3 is TGTGCCAGCCGACGGCAAGCGGGAGGGACCTACGAGCAGTACTTC.

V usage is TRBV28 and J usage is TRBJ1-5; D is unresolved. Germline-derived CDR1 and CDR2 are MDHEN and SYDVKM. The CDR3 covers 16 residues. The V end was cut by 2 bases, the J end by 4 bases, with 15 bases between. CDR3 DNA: TGTGCCAGCAGTTTACTAGCGGAGAGGGCGAATCAGCCCCAGCATTTT. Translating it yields CASSLLAERANQPQHF.

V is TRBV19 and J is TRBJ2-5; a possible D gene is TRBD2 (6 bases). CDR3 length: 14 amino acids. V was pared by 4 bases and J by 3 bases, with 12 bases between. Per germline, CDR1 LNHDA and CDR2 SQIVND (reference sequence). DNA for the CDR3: TGTGCCAGTAGTAGATCGGGAGTGGAAGAGACCCAGTACTTC. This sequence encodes CASSRSGVEETQYF.

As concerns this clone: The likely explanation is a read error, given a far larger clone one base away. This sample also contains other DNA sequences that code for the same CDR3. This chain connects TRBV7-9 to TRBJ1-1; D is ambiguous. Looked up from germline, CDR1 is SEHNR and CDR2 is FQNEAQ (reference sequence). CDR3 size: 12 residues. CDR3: CASSTGPTEAFF. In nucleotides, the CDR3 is TGTGCCAGCAGCACCGGACCCACTGAAGCCTTCTTT.

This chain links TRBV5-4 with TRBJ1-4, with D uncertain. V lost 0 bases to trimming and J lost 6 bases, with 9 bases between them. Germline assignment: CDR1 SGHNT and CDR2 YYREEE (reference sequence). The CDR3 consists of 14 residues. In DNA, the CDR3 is TGTGCCAGCAGCTTGGGCCCTACGGATGAAAAACTGTTTTTT. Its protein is CASSLGPTDEKLFF.

DNA for the CDR3: TGTGCCTGGGAAGGACAGGGATATGAAAAACTGTTTTTT. Translation: CAWEGQGYEKLFF. The J gene is TRBJ1-4, the V gene TRBV30; 8 bases agree with TRBD1. The V gene's germline CDR1 is GTSNPN and CDR2 SVGIG (reference sequence). With 5 bases clipped from V and 6 bases from J, the junction kept 5 bases outside the gene matches. The CDR3 sequence is 13 residues long.

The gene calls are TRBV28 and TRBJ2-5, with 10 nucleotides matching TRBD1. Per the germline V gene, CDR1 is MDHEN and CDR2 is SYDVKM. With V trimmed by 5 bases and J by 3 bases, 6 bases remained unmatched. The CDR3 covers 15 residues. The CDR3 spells CASSRDRGMEETQYF. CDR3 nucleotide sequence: TGTGCCAGCAGTAGGGACAGGGGAATGGAAGAGACCCAGTACTTC.

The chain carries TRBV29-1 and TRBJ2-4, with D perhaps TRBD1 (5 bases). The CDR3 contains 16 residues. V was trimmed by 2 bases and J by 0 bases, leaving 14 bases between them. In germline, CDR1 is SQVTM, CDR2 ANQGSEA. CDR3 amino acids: CSVEIGAVKAKNIQYF. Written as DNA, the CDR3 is TGCAGCGTTGAAATTGGGGCAGTCAAAGCCAAAAACATTCAGTACTTC.

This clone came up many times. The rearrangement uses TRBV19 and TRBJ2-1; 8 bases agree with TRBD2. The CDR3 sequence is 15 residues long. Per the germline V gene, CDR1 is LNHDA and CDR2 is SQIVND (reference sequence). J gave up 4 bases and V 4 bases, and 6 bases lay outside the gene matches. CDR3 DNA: TGTGCCAGTAGTACGGAAGCGGGAGTGTACAATGAGCAGTTCTTC. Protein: CASSTEAGVYNEQFF.

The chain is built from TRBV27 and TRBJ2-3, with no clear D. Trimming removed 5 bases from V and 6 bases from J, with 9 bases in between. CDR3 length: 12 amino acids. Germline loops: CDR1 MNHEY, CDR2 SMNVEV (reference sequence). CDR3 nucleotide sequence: TGTGCCAGCAGTCCCAACTCGGATACGCAGTATTTT. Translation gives CASSPNSDTQYF.

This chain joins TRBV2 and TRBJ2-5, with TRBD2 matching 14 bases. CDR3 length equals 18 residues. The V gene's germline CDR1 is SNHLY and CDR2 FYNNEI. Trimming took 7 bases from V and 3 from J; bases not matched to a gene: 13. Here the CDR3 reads CASNYGTSGSGGKETQYF. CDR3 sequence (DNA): TGTGCCAGCAATTACGGGACTAGCGGGAGTGGAGGCAAAGAGACCCAGTACTTC.

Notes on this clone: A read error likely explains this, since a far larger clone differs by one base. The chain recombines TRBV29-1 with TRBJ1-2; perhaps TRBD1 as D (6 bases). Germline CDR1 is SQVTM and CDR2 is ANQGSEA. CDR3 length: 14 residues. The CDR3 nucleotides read TGCAGCGTTACCTCCCTCCGGGACAACGATGGCCACACCTTC. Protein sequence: CSVTSLRDNDGHTF. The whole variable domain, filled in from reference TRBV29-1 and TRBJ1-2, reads SAVISQKPSRDICQRGTSLTIQCQVDSQVTMMFWYRQQPGQSLTLIATANQGSEATYESGFVIDKFPISRPNLTFSTLTVSNMSPEDSSIYLCSVTSLRDNDGHTFGSGTRLTVV.

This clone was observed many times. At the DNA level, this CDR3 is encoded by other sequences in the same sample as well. The CDR3 nucleotides are TGTGCCAGCAGTTTCTTGAGGGACGAGCAGTACTTC. It specifies CASSFLRDEQYF. This sequence joins TRBV28 and TRBJ2-7; TRBD2 is a possible D gene (5 bases). Deletions cut 3 bases from V and 5 bases from J, with 8 bases between. The CDR3 is made up of 12 amino acids. The V gene's germline CDR1 is MDHEN and CDR2 SYDVKM.

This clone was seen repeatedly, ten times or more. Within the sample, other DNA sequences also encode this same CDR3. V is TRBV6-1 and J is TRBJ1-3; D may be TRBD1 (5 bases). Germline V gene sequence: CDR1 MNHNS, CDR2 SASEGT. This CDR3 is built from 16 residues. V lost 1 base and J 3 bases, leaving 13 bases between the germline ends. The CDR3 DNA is TGTGCCAGCAGTGAAGATCGGGGCGCGGGTGGAAACACCATATATTTT. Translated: CASSEDRGAGGNTIYF.

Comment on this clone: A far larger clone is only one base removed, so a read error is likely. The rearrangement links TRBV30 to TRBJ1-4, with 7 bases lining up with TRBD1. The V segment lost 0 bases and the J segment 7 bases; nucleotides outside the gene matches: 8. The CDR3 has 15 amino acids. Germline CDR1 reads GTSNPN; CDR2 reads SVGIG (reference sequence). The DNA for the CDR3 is TGTGCCTGGAGTGTTCAGGCAGGGGGTTTTGAAAAACTGTTTTTT. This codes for CAWSVQAGGFEKLFF.

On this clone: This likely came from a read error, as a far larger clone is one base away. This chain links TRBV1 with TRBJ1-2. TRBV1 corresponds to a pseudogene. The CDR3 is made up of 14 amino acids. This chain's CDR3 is CTTTLRGRPWGYTF. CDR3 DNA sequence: TGCACCACCACACTAAGAGGGCGGCCCTGGGGCTACACCTTC.

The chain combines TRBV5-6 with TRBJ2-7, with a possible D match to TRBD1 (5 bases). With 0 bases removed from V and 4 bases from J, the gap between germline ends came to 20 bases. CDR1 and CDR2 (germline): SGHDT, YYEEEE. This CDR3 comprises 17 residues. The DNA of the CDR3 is TGTGCCAGCAGCTTGGGTGCAGGGCCCTCAGGGTTGTACGAGCAGTACTTC. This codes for CASSLGAGPSGLYEQYF.

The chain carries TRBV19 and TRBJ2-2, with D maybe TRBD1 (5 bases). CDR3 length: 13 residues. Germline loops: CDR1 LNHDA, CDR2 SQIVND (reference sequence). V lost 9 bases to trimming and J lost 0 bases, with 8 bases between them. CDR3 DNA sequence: TGTGCCAGCAGGGATACGAACACCGGGGAGCTGTTTTTT. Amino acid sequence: CASRDTNTGELFF.

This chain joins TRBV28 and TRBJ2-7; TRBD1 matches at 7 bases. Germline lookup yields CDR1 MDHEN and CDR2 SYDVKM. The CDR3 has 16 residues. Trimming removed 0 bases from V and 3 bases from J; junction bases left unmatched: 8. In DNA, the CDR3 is TGTGCCAGCAGTTTATGGTCCCGACAGGGATTCTACGAGCAGTACTTC. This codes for CASSLWSRQGFYEQYF. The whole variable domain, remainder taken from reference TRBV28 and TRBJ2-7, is DVKVTQSSRYLVKRTGEKVFLECVQDMDHENMFWYRQDPGLGLRLIYFSYDVKMKEKGDIPEGYSVSREKKERFSLILESASTNQTSMYLCASSLWSRQGFYEQYFGPGTRLTVT.

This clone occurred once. The CDR3 DNA is TGTGCCTGGAGTGTAGGACTAGCGGACGGTGAGCAGTTCTTC. Translated: CAWSVGLADGEQFF. The chain carries TRBV30 and TRBJ2-1, with 10 bases matching TRBD2. The CDR3 runs to 14 residues. Germline V lookup: CDR1 GTSNPN, CDR2 SVGIG (reference sequence). V lost 0 bases, J lost 9 bases, and 5 bases stayed unmatched. The full variable domain, its missing parts supplied by reference TRBV30 and TRBJ2-1, is SQTIHQWPATLVQPVGSPLSLECTVEGTSNPNLYWYRQAAGRGLQLLFYSVGIGQISSEVPQNLSASRPQDRQFILSSKKLLLSDSGFYLCAWSVGLADGEQFFGPGTRLTVL.

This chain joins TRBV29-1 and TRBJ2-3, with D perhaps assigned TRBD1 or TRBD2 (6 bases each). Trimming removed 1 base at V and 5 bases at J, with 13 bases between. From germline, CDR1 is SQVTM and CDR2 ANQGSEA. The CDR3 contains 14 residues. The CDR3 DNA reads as TGCAGCGTTGAAGTAGGGGGGCTTCAAGATACGCAGTATTTT. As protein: CSVEVGGLQDTQYF.